What follows are 31 T cell receptor beta chains derived from one specimen sequenced in a study of T-cell memory formation after mild COVID-19. TCRdb recomputed calls from the 5' RACE reads with MiXCR, one row per CDR3 protein. This table holds about 320,000 distinct CDR3 sequences, more than 13% found once. Source material: PBMCs or a T cell subset sorted from them (not recorded which). The receptor set was obtained from a man aged 18 to 29 who had mild COVID-19 (a few samples of this study predate the infection). Cell type and time point are not known.

V and J are TRBV9 and TRBJ2-3; TRBD1 matches at 12 bases. This CDR3 comprises 17 residues. CDR1 is SGDLS, CDR2 YYNGEE, per germline. V gave up 2 bases and J gave up 3 bases; unmatched junction bases: 7. The CDR3 is CASSVHPGQGATDTQYF. DNA for the CDR3: TGTGCCAGCAGCGTCCATCCGGGACAGGGGGCAACAGATACGCAGTATTTT.

V gene TRBV7-3 combines with J gene TRBJ2-2, with D perhaps matching TRBD1 or TRBD2 (7 bases each). Germline CDR1 SGHTA, CDR2 FQGTGA. The CDR3 is 16 residues long. Trimming removed 4 bases from V and 2 bases from J, with 14 bases in between. The DNA of the CDR3 is TGTGCCAGCAGCTCTCAGGGGGGGCGCAACACCGGGGAGCTGTTTTTT. This codes for CASSSQGGRNTGELFF.

This clonotype has only a few counts. The V call is TRBV4-1, the J call TRBJ1-5; D call uncertain. Germline V gene sequence: CDR1 MGHRA, CDR2 YSYEKL. This CDR3 has 14 residues. V lost 0 bases and J 3 bases, leaving 6 bases between the germline ends. DNA of the CDR3: TGCGCCAGCAGCCAAGAGGCAGTCAATCAGCCCCAGCATTTT. It yields the protein CASSQEAVNQPQHF.

This clonotype was counted a few times. The rearrangement links TRBV7-2 to TRBJ2-7, with 13 bases fitting TRBD2. CDR3 length: 17 residues. With V trimmed by 3 bases and J by 3 bases, 8 bases remained unmatched. Germline V gene lookup returns CDR1 SGHTA and CDR2 FQGNSA. CDR3 sequence (DNA): TGTGCCAGCAGCTTCCCGCTCGGGACTAGCGGGGACTACGAGCAGTACTTC. Translating gives CASSFPLGTSGDYEQYF.

This clonotype was detected only a few times. The chain is built from TRBV7-9 and TRBJ2-5, with D uncertain. Germline CDR1 and CDR2: SEHNR and FQNEAQ (reference sequence). V was clipped by 6 bases and J by 0 bases, with 11 bases between them. There are 14 residues in the CDR3. The DNA for the CDR3 is TGTGCCAGCAGTTCTAATAGGTACCAAGAGACCCAGTACTTC. Its protein is CASSSNRYQETQYF.

This chain connects TRBV15 to TRBJ1-4, with 7 positions matching TRBD1. CDR3 length: 16 amino acids. V shed 5 bases, J shed 5 bases, and the junction held 11 bases outside the gene matches. Germline V gives CDR1 LNHNV, CDR2 YYDKDF (reference sequence). The CDR3 spells CATSGFTGQRNEKLFF. The CDR3 bases are TGTGCCACCAGCGGATTCACGGGACAGAGAAATGAAAAACTGTTTTTT. The full variable domain, with the rest looked up from reference TRBV15 and TRBJ1-4, is DAMVIQNPRYQVTQFGKPVTLSCSQTLNHNVMYWYQQKSSQAPKLLFHYYDKDFNNEADTPDNFQSRRPNTSFCFLDIRSPGLGDTAMYLCATSGFTGQRNEKLFFGSGTQLSVL.

This clonotype was observed a few times. The CDR3 loop is CASSVDNEQFF. DNA for the CDR3: TGTGCCAGCAGTGTTGACAATGAGCAGTTCTTC. This chain connects TRBV2 to TRBJ2-1; D not certain. The CDR3 has 11 amino acids. CDR1 is SNHLY and CDR2 is FYNNEI in the germline V gene. Deletions cut 4 bases from V and 5 bases from J, with 3 bases between.

V usage is TRBV27 and J usage is TRBJ2-5; 7 bases line up with TRBD1. Germline V CDR1 and CDR2: MNHEY, SMNVEV (reference sequence). The CDR3 sequence is 15 residues long. V trimming: 3 bases; J trimming: 5 bases; junction bases outside the gene matches: 9. The CDR3 loop reads CASSFLLRGRETQYF. The DNA for the CDR3 is TGTGCCAGCAGTTTCCTTTTGAGGGGGCGGGAGACCCAGTACTTC.

This clonotype was seen repeatedly, ten times or more. V gene TRBV29-1 combines with J gene TRBJ2-7; D gene unclear. CDR3 length equals 11 residues. CDR1 and CDR2 from the germline V gene are SQVTM and ANQGSEA. Trimming cost V 4 bases and J 4 bases, with 8 bases left between them. CDR3 nucleotides: TGCAGCGTTGCGCAGTCTTACGAGCAGTACGTC. This translates into CSVAQSYEQYV.

This chain joins TRBV20-1 and TRBJ1-1; TRBD1 agrees at 8 bases. Germline V gene data show CDR1 as DFQATT and CDR2 as SNEGSKA (reference sequence). Unmatched junction bases numbered 11, after V lost 4 bases and J lost 4 bases. The CDR3 is made up of 15 amino acids. CDR3 nucleotides: TGCAGTGCTACATCACCTAGACAGGGGAGCACTGAAGCTTTCTTT. Translation: CSATSPRQGSTEAFF.

This clonotype was counted only a few times. The chain has TRBV23-1 and TRBJ2-1; 7 bases are shared with TRBD1. TRBV23-1 is known as an ORF, though its function is uncertain. The CDR3 consists of 15 residues. With 4 bases clipped from V and 6 bases from J, the junction kept 9 bases outside the gene matches. The DNA for the CDR3 is TGCGCCAGCAGTCCGAGGGGGCTTCAGTTCAATGAGCAGTTCTTC. This encodes CASSPRGLQFNEQFF.

The chain joins TRBV5-4 to TRBJ1-6; D is uncertain. CDR1 and CDR2 from the germline V gene are SGHNT and YYREEE (reference sequence). The CDR3 totals 15 residues. V lost 4 bases and J lost 5, with 13 bases in between. The DNA for the CDR3 is TGTGCCAGCAGCCTCCGGGTTCCCCATAATTCACCCCTCCACTTT. Its translation is CASSLRVPHNSPLHF. The full variable domain, completed using reference TRBV5-4 and TRBJ1-6, is ETGVTQSPTHLIKTRGQQVTLRCSSQSGHNTVSWYQQALGQGPQFIFQYYREEENGRGNFPPRFSGLQFPNYSSELNVNALELDDSALYLCASSLRVPHNSPLHFGNGTRLTVT.

This clonotype was observed a few times. This sequence joins TRBV6-5 and TRBJ2-7, with a tentative D call TRBD1 (6 bases). Per the germline V gene, CDR1 is MNHEY and CDR2 is SVGAGI. Trimming took 6 bases from V and 1 from J, leaving 16 bases between them. The CDR3 consists of 15 residues. CDR3 protein: CASSPPGAASYEQYF. Written as DNA, the CDR3 is TGTGCCAGCAGCCCTCCAGGGGCGGCGTCCTACGAGCAGTACTTC.

The chain links TRBV12-3 or TRBV12-4 to TRBJ2-6; D gene ambiguous. The CDR3 loop spans 13 amino acids. Trimming took 7 bases from V and 2 from J, leaving 6 bases between them. This CDR3 reads CASINTGANVLTF. The CDR3 coding sequence is TGTGCCAGCATTAACACTGGGGCCAACGTCCTGACTTTC.

This clonotype was found a few times. J is TRBJ1-6 and V is TRBV4-3, with TRBD1 matching over 10 bases. V lost 0 bases, J lost 8 bases, and 10 bases stayed unmatched. This CDR3 comprises 18 residues. Germline lookup yields CDR1 LGHNA and CDR2 YSLEER. This CDR3 reads CASSQDPPDRGSYSPLHF. The CDR3 DNA sequence: TGCGCCAGCAGCCAAGATCCCCCGGACAGGGGGAGTTATTCACCCCTCCACTTT.

This clonotype occurred a few times. The chain couples TRBV2 to TRBJ1-6; possibly TRBD1 for D (5 bases). The V end lost 6 bases, the J end lost 0 bases, and 15 bases lay between the germline ends. There are 17 residues in the CDR3. Per germline, CDR1 SNHLY and CDR2 FYNNEI. The CDR3 is CASRARWGSSYNSPLHF. The CDR3 nucleotides are TGTGCCAGCAGGGCCCGGTGGGGGAGCTCCTATAATTCACCCCTCCACTTT. Full variable domain (outside the CDR3, taken from reference TRBV2 and TRBJ1-6): EPEVTQTPSHQVTQMGQEVILRCVPISNHLYFYWYRQILGQKVEFLVSFYNNEISEKSEIFDDQFSVERPDGSNFTLKIRSTKLEDSAMYFCASRARWGSSYNSPLHFGNGTRLTVT.

This clonotype was recorded a few times. This sequence joins TRBV27 and TRBJ1-2; D not resolved. CDR1 MNHEY and CDR2 SMNVEV come from the germline V gene (reference sequence). V dropped 4 bases and J dropped 3 bases, with 15 bases sitting between them. CDR3 size: 15 residues. CDR3 in DNA: TGTGCCAGCAGTTCCCATACCGACTTTTACTATGGCTACACCTTC. Its translation: CASSSHTDFYYGYTF.

This clonotype turned up a few times. This chain uses TRBV29-1 with TRBJ1-1; unclear D gene. This CDR3 is built from 14 residues. V shed 4 bases and J shed 3 bases, with 15 bases lying between them. Germline V CDR1 and CDR2: SQVTM, ANQGSEA. The CDR3 region has the DNA TGCAGCGTTGTACCTGGGGTCAGCTACACTGAAGCTTTCTTT. Protein sequence: CSVVPGVSYTEAFF.

This clonotype was seen more than once but under ten times. This chain joins TRBV7-2 and TRBJ2-7; 9 positions agree with TRBD1. J lost 3 bases, V lost 3 bases, and 6 bases had no gene match. Germline assignment: CDR1 SGHTA and CDR2 FQGNSA. This CDR3 spans 15 amino acids. CDR3 sequence (DNA): TGTGCCAGCAGCTTGGGGACAGGGAGTATCTACGAGCAGTACGTC. Its translation: CASSLGTGSIYEQYV.

The table lists this clonotype with a few counts. The V call is TRBV20-1, the J call TRBJ2-3; 8 nucleotides match TRBD2. Germline CDR1 DFQATT, CDR2 SNEGSKA (reference sequence). The CDR3 length is 13 residues. J was trimmed by 5 bases and V by 3 bases; bases with no gene match: 4. The CDR3 region is CSASGGAIDTQYF. The CDR3 coding sequence is TGCAGTGCTAGCGGGGGGGCGATAGATACGCAGTATTTT.

This clonotype was counted a few times. The CDR3 is CASSLVGAAGGNQPQHF. The CDR3, as DNA: TGTGCCAGCAGCTTAGTTGGTGCGGCAGGGGGCAATCAGCCCCAGCATTTT. The chain employs TRBV7-9 and TRBJ1-5, with D maybe TRBD1 (6 bases). V was trimmed by 1 base and J by 2 bases, leaving 15 bases between them. There are 17 residues in the CDR3. From germline, CDR1 is SEHNR and CDR2 FQNEAQ (reference sequence).

DNA for the CDR3: TGCAGTGCCGAATTTCCGGGGACAGGGTATTACGAGCAGTACTTC. Its translation is CSAEFPGTGYYEQYF. The J gene is TRBJ2-7, the V gene TRBV20-1, with 9 bases matching TRBD1. Germline V gene lookup returns CDR1 DFQATT and CDR2 SNEGSKA (reference sequence). This CDR3 has 15 amino acids. V lost 6 bases and J lost 4; bases outside the gene matches: 13.

Only a few counts were recorded for this clonotype. The rearrangement uses TRBV12-3 or TRBV12-4 and TRBJ2-7; D is ambiguous. V dropped 3 bases and J dropped 6 bases, with 9 bases sitting between them. The CDR3 is made up of 12 amino acids. The DNA of the CDR3 is TGTGCCAGCAGTTTTCGGCGAGGCGAGCAGTACTTC. Protein sequence: CASSFRRGEQYF.

This clonotype has ten or more counts. The chain uses TRBV27 and TRBJ1-6; D possibly corresponds to TRBD1 (6 bases). The CDR3 extends over 18 amino acids. Germline values: CDR1 MNHEY, CDR2 SMNVEV (reference sequence). V was pared by 0 bases and J by 4 bases, with 16 bases between. The CDR3 loop reads CASSLSGGGPDYNSPLHF. In DNA form, the CDR3 reads TGTGCCAGCAGTTTATCGGGGGGCGGCCCGGATTATAATTCACCCCTCCACTTT.

This clonotype has a handful of counts. The chain carries TRBV20-1 and TRBJ1-5, with TRBD1 as a possible D gene (6 bases). This CDR3 spans 18 amino acids. Trimming removed 4 bases at V and 9 bases at J, with 31 bases between. Germline CDR1 DFQATT, CDR2 SNEGSKA (reference sequence). CDR3 in amino acids: CSATRAQTGQPPGWPQHF. CDR3 bases: TGCAGTGCTACGAGGGCCCAGACAGGTCAACCGCCAGGCTGGCCCCAGCATTTT.

This clonotype was picked up many times. J is TRBJ1-1 and V is TRBV6-2 or TRBV6-3; D remains unclear. There are 12 residues in the CDR3. The germline V and J ends were trimmed by 4 bases and 7 bases, with 10 bases remaining between them. CDR1 is MNHEY and CDR2 is SVGEGT in the germline V gene. The CDR3: CASSSQGDEAFF. In DNA form, the CDR3 reads TGTGCCAGCAGTTCCCAAGGAGATGAAGCTTTCTTT.

This clonotype came up many times. The rearrangement links TRBV10-2 to TRBJ1-1; no definite D call. The CDR3 totals 13 residues. V lost 2 bases, J lost 11 bases, and 15 bases lay in between. Germline CDR1 WSHSY, CDR2 SAAADI. CDR3 sequence: CASSETHSQPAFF. The DNA for the CDR3 is TGCGCCAGCAGTGAGACCCATTCGCAACCGGCTTTCTTT.

This rearrangement joins TRBV4-3 to TRBJ1-1, with D perhaps TRBD1 (5 bases). CDR1 and CDR2 from the germline V gene are LGHNA and YSLEER. The CDR3 length is 16 residues. V lost 0 bases and J lost 3, with 14 bases in between. The CDR3 DNA is TGCGCCAGCAGCCAAGACCTGCAGGGATATCACACTGAAGCTTTCTTT. It is translated as CASSQDLQGYHTEAFF.

In this sample, this clonotype turned up a few times. The rearrangement links TRBV4-2 to TRBJ1-2; D might be TRBD1 (6 bases). With 3 bases removed from V and 6 bases from J, the gap between germline ends came to 17 bases. Germline V lookup: CDR1 LGHNA, CDR2 YNFKEQ. The CDR3 is 15 amino acids. The CDR3 bases are TGTGCCAGCAGCCACCGTGGGGGGCAGTCCGATGGCTACACCTTC. This encodes CASSHRGGQSDGYTF.

This clonotype was detected only a few times. This chain uses TRBV12-3 or TRBV12-4 with TRBJ2-1; D ambiguous. V lost 3 bases, J lost 0 bases, and 6 bases lay in between. This CDR3 contains 14 residues. CDR3 in amino acids: CASSFGSSYNEQFF. The CDR3 DNA reads as TGTGCCAGCAGTTTCGGGTCCTCCTACAATGAGCAGTTCTTC.

This clonotype was seen more than once but under ten times. V gene TRBV5-1 combines with J gene TRBJ1-1; 7 bases are shared with TRBD1. This CDR3 is built from 13 residues. V dropped 6 bases and J dropped 2; count of bases not matched to a gene: 4. Germline V gene sequence: CDR1 SGHRS, CDR2 YFSETQ. CDR3: CASTRDSNTEAFF. The CDR3 DNA reads as TGCGCCAGCACCCGGGACAGTAACACTGAAGCTTTCTTT.